These 30 T cell receptor beta chains share one sample of origin, sequenced in a study of low-dose radiotherapy and immunotherapy resistance in tumors. Alpha and beta chains were covered, as first-strand cDNA relied on TRAV- and TRBV-specific primers. TCRs underwent 15 to 25 PCR cycles of amplification with a constant-region primer and V-primer adapter. TCRdb passed the reads through MiXCR, listing each CDR3 protein once. This table holds 65,000 to 90,000 distinct CDR3 sequences, under 20% found once. As to time point: before trial treatment. The sample consisted of PBMCs, taken before treatment. These receptors were taken from a male donor with prostate cancer.

A note on this clonotype: With a far larger clone one base away, a read error is the likely cause. V and J are TRBV4-2 and TRBJ2-1; 8 nucleotides agree with TRBD1. Trimming cost V 10 bases and J 6 bases; bases outside gene matches: 11. CDR3 length: 14 residues. Germline loops: CDR1 LGHNA, CDR2 YNFKEQ. The CDR3 region has the DNA TGTGCCAACAGTTTGGGACAGGCTATCAATGAGCAGTTCTTC. It is translated as CANSLGQAINEQFF.

The J gene is TRBJ2-5, the V gene TRBV2; TRBD2 aligns across 10 bases. The CDR3 runs to 15 residues. V lost 2 bases to trimming and J lost 5 bases; unmatched junction nucleotides: 5. Germline-derived CDR1 and CDR2 are SNHLY and FYNNEI. The DNA for the CDR3 is TGTGCCAGCAGTGAACTAGCGGGGGCCGTGGAGACCCAGTACTTC. Translating it yields CASSELAGAVETQYF.

This clonotype came up many times. The rearrangement links TRBV7-9 to TRBJ2-7; D remains unclear. V was trimmed by 5 bases and J by 0 bases, leaving 5 bases between them. This CDR3 region has 12 residues. Germline V lookup: CDR1 SEHNR, CDR2 FQNEAQ (reference sequence). CDR3 region: CASSVSSYEQYF. The CDR3 bases are TGTGCCAGCAGCGTTAGCTCCTACGAGCAGTACTTC.

J is TRBJ2-2 and V is TRBV6-8; a possible D gene is TRBD2 (5 bases). Per the germline V gene, CDR1 is MNHGY and CDR2 is SAAAGT. The CDR3 extends over 13 amino acids. Deletions cut 5 bases from V and 7 bases from J, with 11 bases between. The CDR3 DNA sequence: TGTGCCAGCAGTACCCTCGAGGGCGGGGAGCTGTTTTTT. Its translation is CASSTLEGGELFF.

This clonotype was counted at least ten times. The rearrangement joins TRBV4-1 to TRBJ1-6; D is perhaps TRBD1 (5 bases). Between the trimmed V and J ends, which lost 0 bases and 0 bases, there was a span of 12 bases. CDR3 length equals 18 residues. CDR1 and CDR2 from the germline V gene are MGHRA and YSYEKL. The CDR3 is CASSQEGAGTSYNSPLHF. In DNA, the CDR3 is TGCGCCAGCAGCCAAGAAGGGGCCGGGACCTCCTATAATTCACCCCTCCACTTT.

This clonotype was observed many times. V usage is TRBV5-1 and J usage is TRBJ2-5; D is possibly TRBD1 or TRBD2 (5 bases each). Trimming pared 4 bases from V and 3 bases from J, leaving 16 bases between. Germline CDR1 is SGHRS and CDR2 is YFSETQ. There are 15 residues in the CDR3. The CDR3 is CASSTDGTEEETQYF. The CDR3 nucleotides read TGCGCCAGCAGCACGGACGGGACGGAGGAAGAGACCCAGTACTTC.

This clonotype has at least ten counts. One junction end disagrees with the germline gene, perhaps due to a read error. The chain carries TRBV7-7 and TRBJ2-5; maybe TRBD1 (6 bases). The CDR3 sequence is 14 residues long. Germline V gene sequence: CDR1 SSHAT, CDR2 FNYEAQ (reference sequence). The CDR3 sequence: CASSADRKIGAQYF. CDR3 nucleotide sequence: TGTGCTAGCAGCGCAGACAGGAAAATTGGGGCCCAGTACTTC.

In this sample, this clonotype turned up many times. V usage is TRBV23-1 and J usage is TRBJ2-3, with D tentatively TRBD2 (6 bases). TRBV23-1 is recorded as an ORF, its role being uncertain. Trimming stripped 3 bases from V and 6 bases from J, with 40 bases between. CDR3 length: 23 amino acids. The chain's CDR3 is CASSHPFPRLMAGNVGLLDTQYF. CDR3 bases: TGCGCCAGCAGTCACCCATTCCCCCGCTTAATGGCGGGGAATGTGGGGTTGTTGGATACGCAGTATTTT.

In its sample, this clonotype was seen many times. The V gene is TRBV7-2, the J gene TRBJ2-7, with 7 bases matching TRBD2. The germline V gene has CDR1 SGHTA and CDR2 FQGNSA. This CDR3 has 15 residues. After removal of 5 bases from V and 3 bases from J, the junction contained 10 bases not matched to a gene. The DNA for the CDR3 is TGTGCCAGCAGCGAGCGGGGTGGGGGTGTCTACGAGCAGTACTTC. This translates into CASSERGGGVYEQYF.

The chain carries TRBV6-8 and TRBJ1-1, with D maybe TRBD1 (5 bases). Trimming pared 2 bases from V and 0 bases from J, leaving 7 bases between. CDR3 length: 14 amino acids. CDR1 is MNHGY, CDR2 SAAAGT, per germline. This CDR3 is CASSYGTMNTEAFF. DNA of the CDR3: TGTGCCAGCAGTTACGGGACCATGAACACTGAAGCTTTCTTT.

This clonotype showed up many times. J is TRBJ1-1 and V is TRBV4-3, with a tentative D call TRBD1 (6 bases). Germline V CDR1 and CDR2: LGHNA, YSLEER. The V end lost 1 base, the J end lost 5 bases, and 14 bases lay between the germline ends. The CDR3 has 15 amino acids. The CDR3 DNA reads as TGCGCCAGCAGCCAAGTGGTCGGGGGCGGGACTGAAGCTTTCTTT. It translates to CASSQVVGGGTEAFF.

This clonotype was seen many times. J is TRBJ2-7 and V is TRBV30; TRBD2 agrees at 11 bases. CDR1 is GTSNPN, CDR2 SVGIG, per germline (reference sequence). The CDR3 has 15 residues. With 7 bases clipped from V and 1 base from J, the junction kept 9 bases outside the gene matches. CDR3 sequence reads: CASSGGTSGSYEQYF. The CDR3 coding sequence is TGTGCCTCCTCCGGGGGGACTAGCGGTTCCTACGAGCAGTACTTC.

This clonotype was observed a handful of times. J is TRBJ2-1 and V is TRBV12-3 or TRBV12-4; D is perhaps TRBD2 (5 bases). The germline V and J ends were trimmed by 8 bases and 5 bases, with 13 bases remaining between them. This CDR3 has 13 residues. As DNA, the CDR3 is TGTGCCAGCGACCACGGAGCGGACAATGAGCAGTTCTTC. Protein sequence: CASDHGADNEQFF.

This clonotype has ten or more counts. The rearrangement uses TRBV18 and TRBJ2-1; 11 bases line up with TRBD1. CDR3 length equals 17 residues. The trim removed 1 base at V and 9 bases at J, leaving 11 bases unmatched. Germline CDR1 is KGHSH and CDR2 is LQKENI. Here the CDR3 DNA reads TGTGCCAGCTCACCACGAGGGACAGGGGGTCATACGGGTGAGCAGTTCTTC. Its translation: CASSPRGTGGHTGEQFF.

This clonotype was seen ten or more times. This sequence joins TRBV30 and TRBJ1-4; tentative D call: TRBD1 (5 bases). V lost 2 bases and J 1 base, leaving 11 bases between the germline ends. Germline assignment: CDR1 GTSNPN and CDR2 SVGIG (reference sequence). This CDR3 contains 15 residues. CDR3 sequence: CAWSPLGGTNEKLFF. For the CDR3, the DNA is TGTGCCTGGAGTCCCCTTGGGGGAACTAATGAAAAACTGTTTTTT.

This clonotype has just one count. The chain has TRBV28 and TRBJ2-1; possibly TRBD1 or TRBD2 for D (5 bases each). The germline V gene has CDR1 MDHEN and CDR2 SYDVKM. The CDR3 has 12 amino acids. V gave up 6 bases and J gave up 9 bases, with 12 bases separating them. For the CDR3, the DNA is TGTGCCAGCAGAACCCAGGGAGCTGAGCAGTTCTTC. Encoded protein: CASRTQGAEQFF.

This clonotype showed up just a few times. The chain combines TRBV12-3 or TRBV12-4 with TRBJ2-5; D remains unclear. The germline V and J ends were trimmed by 2 bases and 5 bases, with 9 bases remaining between them. The CDR3 loop spans 13 amino acids. In DNA, the CDR3 is TGTGCCAGCAGTTTACTGTCCCCGGAGACCCAGTACTTC. Translation: CASSLLSPETQYF.

This clonotype was counted ten times or more. The J gene is TRBJ1-1, the V gene TRBV3-1, with a tentative D call TRBD1 (6 bases). Germline V gene sequence: CDR1 LGHDT, CDR2 YNNKEL (reference sequence). The V end was cut by 3 bases, the J end by 3 bases, with 11 bases between. There are 14 residues in the CDR3. CDR3 sequence reads: CASSQAGVHTEAFF. CDR3 sequence (DNA): TGTGCCAGCAGCCAGGCAGGGGTCCACACTGAAGCTTTCTTT.

This clonotype was seen just once. With a much larger clone just one base away, this may be a read error. The rearrangement links TRBV7-2 to TRBJ2-2; D is perhaps TRBD2 (6 bases). From germline, CDR1 is SGHTA and CDR2 FQGNSA. The CDR3 is 18 amino acids. CDR3 sequence reads: CASTSLGISGANTGEPFF. The CDR3 nucleotides read TGTGCCAGCACCTCGTTGGGAATTAGCGGCGCGAACACCGGGGAGCCGTTTTTT.

The rearrangement joins TRBV28 to TRBJ1-2; 7 bases agree with TRBD1. V gave up 1 base and J gave up 4 bases; unmatched junction bases: 3. The CDR3 consists of 14 residues. Germline CDR1 and CDR2: MDHEN and SYDVKM. The CDR3 region has the DNA TGTGCCAGCAGTTTATTTGAGGGGGCCTATGGCTACACCTTC. Translation gives CASSLFEGAYGYTF.

This clonotype was found a few times. This sequence joins TRBV10-3 and TRBJ2-1; D not resolved. Germline values: CDR1 ENHRY, CDR2 SYGVKD. CDR3 size: 15 residues. With 3 bases removed from V and 0 bases from J, the gap between germline ends came to 9 bases. CDR3 in DNA: TGTGCCATCAGTGAAGTCGGTTCCTCCTACAATGAGCAGTTCTTC. Its translation is CAISEVGSSYNEQFF.

This clonotype has a count of ten or more. This rearrangement joins TRBV24-1 to TRBJ2-1, with 9 bases fitting TRBD1. Germline assignment: CDR1 KGHDR and CDR2 SFDVKD. V lost 3 bases, J lost 0 bases, and 5 bases stayed unmatched. CDR3 size: 17 residues. CDR3 protein: CATSDTTGGFSYNEQFF. In DNA form, the CDR3 reads TGTGCCACCAGTGATACCACAGGGGGCTTCTCCTACAATGAGCAGTTCTTC.

The rearrangement links TRBV7-8 to TRBJ1-3; D unclear. Trimming removed 0 bases from V and 0 bases from J, with 6 bases in between. This CDR3 comprises 15 residues. Germline V gene lookup returns CDR1 SGHVS and CDR2 FQNEAQ. CDR3 protein: CASSLAGNSGNTIYF. In nucleotides, the CDR3 is TGTGCCAGCAGCTTAGCAGGGAACTCTGGAAACACCATATATTTT.

The table lists this clonotype with a count of one. The CDR3 region has the DNA TGTGCCAGCAGTTCAGATCCCCTGGCCACTGAAGCTTTCTTT. Amino acid sequence: CASSSDPLATEAFF. This rearrangement joins TRBV12-3 or TRBV12-4 to TRBJ1-1; no firm D call. This CDR3 is 14 amino acids long. V lost 4 bases to trimming and J lost 4 bases, with 13 bases between them.

The sample holds many counts of this clonotype. V is TRBV10-3 and J is TRBJ1-4, with a weak D call TRBD1 (5 bases). The CDR3 has 15 amino acids. V dropped 6 bases and J dropped 3 bases, with 14 bases sitting between them. The V gene's germline CDR1 is ENHRY and CDR2 SYGVKD. The CDR3 loop reads CAISGQGNSNEKLFF. The CDR3 region has the DNA TGTGCCATCAGCGGGCAGGGCAATTCTAATGAAAAACTGTTTTTT.

This clonotype was picked up many times. J is TRBJ2-1 and V is TRBV4-2; 12 bases line up with TRBD2. The CDR3 is 16 amino acids. Trimming took 3 bases from V and 9 from J; bases not matched to a gene: 9. Germline assignment: CDR1 LGHNA and CDR2 YNFKEQ. The CDR3 region has the DNA TGTGCCAGCAGCCAGGTTTCTAGCGGGGGGGCCAGTGAGCAGTTCTTC. Translation gives CASSQVSSGGASEQFF.

This clonotype was seen repeatedly, ten times or more. The chain employs TRBV7-9 and TRBJ2-1; D remains unclear. Trimming removed 4 bases from V and 0 bases from J, with 7 bases in between. The CDR3 has 14 residues. CDR1 is SEHNR and CDR2 is FQNEAQ in the germline V gene (reference sequence). The chain's CDR3 is CASSSEYSYNEQFF. The CDR3 DNA is TGTGCCAGCAGCTCAGAGTACTCCTACAATGAGCAGTTCTTC.

With regard to this clonotype: A single base is all that separates this from a far larger clone, so a read error is likely. CDR3 in amino acids: CASSFIRSVPPEQFF. The CDR3 DNA reads as TGTGCCAGCAGCTTCATAAGGTCGGTCCCCCCCGAGCAGTTCTTC. J is TRBJ2-1 and V is TRBV7-9, with D uncertain. The CDR3 has 15 amino acids. The germline V and J ends were trimmed by 3 bases and 10 bases, with 19 bases remaining between them. The V gene's germline CDR1 is SEHNR and CDR2 FQNEAQ (reference sequence).

The CDR3 nucleotides are TGTGCCAGCAGCTTAGTCGGGACTGGTTCCTACAATGAGCAGTTCTTC. Translation gives CASSLVGTGSYNEQFF. The chain carries TRBV13 and TRBJ2-1; D might be TRBD2 (6 bases). This CDR3 contains 16 residues. The ends were cut back, 1 base at V and 1 base at J, with 11 bases in the middle. Germline CDR1 and CDR2: PRHDT and FYEKMQ (reference sequence).

Concerning this clonotype itself: Given a far larger clone just one base away, this is likely a sequencing read error. V and J are TRBV5-1 and TRBJ2-1; 9 bases fit TRBD2. The CDR3 has 17 amino acids. Germline V gives CDR1 SGHRS, CDR2 YFSETQ. CDR3 loop: CASSLSIEGLAHNEQFF. The CDR3, as DNA: TGTGCCAGCAGCTTGTCCATAGAGGGACTAGCCCACAATGAGCAGTTCTTC. Full variable domain (missing parts from reference TRBV5-1 and TRBJ2-1): KAGVTQTPRYLIKTRGQQVTLSCSPISGHRSVSWYQQTPGQGLQFLFEYFSETQRNKGNFPGRFSGRQFSNSRSEMNVSTLELGDSALYLCASSLSIEGLAHNEQFFGPGTRLTVL.